This T cell receptor (beta chain) is from a study of regulatory and conventional T cells in RAG deficiency. Findings of the study overall: Shorter CDR3s in all patient subsets; >85% Treg-Tconv overlap in Omenn.

Repertoires were generated with immunoSEQ multiplex PCR, while TCRdb's copy carries only in-frame clones and drops some. The sample yields roughly 29,000 clones, roughly 95% seen once. Germline V gives CDR1 SQVTM, CDR2 ANQGSEA. V dropped 2 bases and J dropped 8; count of bases not matched to a gene: 6. The CDR3 totals 14 residues. Details on this clone: What it binds is not known.

The sorted conventional CD4+ T cells were CD25-low and CD127-high, with genomic DNA sequenced. These data also formed part of another study, on regulatory T cells. That study adds: The primer mix had 52 TRBV and 13 TRBJ primers. In patients, unique TRB V-J pairs were restricted and V/J usage skewed, especially in Tregs.

The sequencing input was CD25- CD4+ T cells sorted from blood. This sequence was found in a human donor in good health. The chain combines TRBV29-1 with TRBJ1-4; 9 nucleotides match TRBD1. CDR3 coding DNA: TGCAGCGTTGAAATGGGACAGGGAGGCGAAAAACTGTTTTTT. As protein: CSVEMGQGGEKLFF.